These 8 T cell receptor beta chains were sequenced from one sample in a study of T cell repertoires in cytomegalovirus infection (dated by TCRdb to about 2019). Instrument on record: Illumina HiSeq 1500. The public reads were reprocessed in TCRdb via fastp at Q25 and MiXCR, keeping in-frame beta chains. Rows are combined by CDR3 protein, so each entry shows the most common genes and DNA. This sample is represented by roughly 500,000 distinct CDR3 sequences; 11% of them were singletons. The ten most abundant clones make up 10% to 13% of the sample. Source material: PBMCs. The receptors were sampled from a human donor in good health (CMV status not recorded). Some clones in this sample may be carry-over from other donors' samples.

This clonotype came up many times. The V call is TRBV11-2, the J call TRBJ2-1; D call uncertain. V was clipped by 1 base and J by 7 bases, with 5 bases between them. CDR1 and CDR2 (germline): SGHAT, FQNNGV. The CDR3 runs 12 residues. DNA for the CDR3: TGTGCCAGCAGCTTAGTGTCTAATGAGCAGTTCTTC. Protein sequence: CASSLVSNEQFF.

The chain has TRBV5-1 and TRBJ1-1; 8 bases map to TRBD1. Trimming cost V 4 bases and J 4 bases; bases outside gene matches: 6. CDR3 length equals 14 residues. From germline, CDR1 is SGHRS and CDR2 YFSETQ. The DNA for the CDR3 is TGCGCCAGCAGCGCCGGACAGGGAGGCACTGAAGCTTTCTTT. Protein: CASSAGQGGTEAFF.

This chain links TRBV6-5 with TRBJ1-1; D remains ambiguous. Trimming shortened V by 0 bases and J by 5 bases, and 10 bases separated the two germline ends. This CDR3 region has 14 residues. CDR1 is MNHEY, CDR2 SVGAGI, per germline. Here the CDR3 reads CASSYSGQVTEAFF. CDR3 nucleotides: TGTGCCAGCAGTTACTCAGGGCAGGTGACTGAAGCTTTCTTT.

This clonotype was seen at least ten times. The rearrangement links TRBV6-1 to TRBJ2-7; 10 bases fit TRBD2. The CDR3 covers 13 residues. The V segment lost 5 bases and the J segment 7 bases; nucleotides outside the gene matches: 5. Per germline, CDR1 MNHNS and CDR2 SASEGT. For the CDR3, the DNA is TGTGCCAGCAGTCCTAGCGGGGGAAGTGAGCAGTACTTC. As protein: CASSPSGGSEQYF.

In its sample, this clonotype was seen a few times. The rearrangement links TRBV12-3 or TRBV12-4 to TRBJ2-1; 7 bases line up with TRBD1. CDR3 length: 14 residues. V shed 3 bases and J 7 bases; nucleotides not matched to a gene: 6. The CDR3 here is CASSFGQVSNEQFF. CDR3 nucleotide sequence: TGTGCCAGCAGTTTCGGACAGGTTTCGAATGAGCAGTTCTTC.

This clonotype was counted between two and nine times. This chain links TRBV29-1 with TRBJ1-1; no definite D call. Germline V gene sequence: CDR1 SQVTM, CDR2 ANQGSEA. This CDR3 has 14 amino acids. V was cut by 7 bases and J by 10 bases, with 25 bases left in between. The CDR3 nucleotides read TGCAGCGCCCTCGGGTTGAAGATCACGGTAGGAGCTTTCTTT. Amino acid sequence: CSALGLKITVGAFF.

This clonotype was seen more than once but under ten times. This sequence joins TRBV4-1 and TRBJ2-1; 7 bases fit TRBD2. Germline V lookup: CDR1 MGHRA, CDR2 YSYEKL. The CDR3 is 15 residues long. J gave up 4 bases and V 3 bases, and 6 bases lay outside the gene matches. CDR3: CASSQSGKTYNEQFF. The CDR3 DNA is TGCGCCAGCAGCCAGAGCGGGAAGACATACAATGAGCAGTTCTTC.

J is TRBJ2-1 and V is TRBV6-4, with D unresolved. Germline V CDR1 and CDR2: MRHNA, SNTAGT. The CDR3 contains 15 residues. Trimming cost V 3 bases and J 3 bases, with 12 bases left between them. The CDR3 region has the DNA TGTGCCAGCAGTGAGGGTTGGGCCAACTACAATGAGCAGTTCTTC. Amino acid sequence: CASSEGWANYNEQFF.